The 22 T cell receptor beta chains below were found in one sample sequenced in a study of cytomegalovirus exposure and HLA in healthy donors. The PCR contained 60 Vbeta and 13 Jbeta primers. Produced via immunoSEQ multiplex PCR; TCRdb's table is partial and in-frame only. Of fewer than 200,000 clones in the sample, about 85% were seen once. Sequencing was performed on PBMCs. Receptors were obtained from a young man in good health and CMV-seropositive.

CDR3 bases: TGTGCCAGCAGCTTCCTCCCGGGGGGGCCGGGGACCCAGTACTTC. Translating gives CASSFLPGGPGTQYF. The chain couples TRBV7-2 to TRBJ2-5; 8 positions agree with TRBD2. Trimming removed 3 bases from V and 7 bases from J; junction bases left unmatched: 10. In germline, CDR1 is SGHTA, CDR2 FQGNSA. This CDR3 contains 15 residues.

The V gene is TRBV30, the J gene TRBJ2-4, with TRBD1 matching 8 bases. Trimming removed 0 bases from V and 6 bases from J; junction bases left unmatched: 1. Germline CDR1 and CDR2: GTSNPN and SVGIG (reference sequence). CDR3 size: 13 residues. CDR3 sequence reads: CAWSVQGGNIQYF. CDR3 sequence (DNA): TGTGCCTGGAGTGTACAGGGGGGAAACATTCAGTACTTC.

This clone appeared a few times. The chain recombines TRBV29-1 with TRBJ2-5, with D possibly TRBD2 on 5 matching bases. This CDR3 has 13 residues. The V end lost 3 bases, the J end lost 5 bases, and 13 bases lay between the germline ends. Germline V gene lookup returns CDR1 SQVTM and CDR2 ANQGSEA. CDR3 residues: CSVDESGGETQYF. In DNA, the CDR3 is TGCAGCGTTGACGAAAGTGGAGGCGAGACCCAGTACTTC.

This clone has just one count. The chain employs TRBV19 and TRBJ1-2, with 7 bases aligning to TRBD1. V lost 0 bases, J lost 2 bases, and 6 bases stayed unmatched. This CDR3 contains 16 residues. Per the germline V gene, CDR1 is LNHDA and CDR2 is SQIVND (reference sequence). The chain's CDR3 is CASSIDSGRGNYGYTF. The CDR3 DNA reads TGTGCCAGTAGTATAGATTCAGGCAGGGGGAACTATGGCTACACCTTC.

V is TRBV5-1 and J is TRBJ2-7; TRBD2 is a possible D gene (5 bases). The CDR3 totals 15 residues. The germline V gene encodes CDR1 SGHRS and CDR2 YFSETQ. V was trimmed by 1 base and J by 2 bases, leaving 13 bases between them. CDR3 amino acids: CASSLLRESTYEQYF. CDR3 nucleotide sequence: TGCGCCAGCAGCTTGTTGAGGGAATCAACCTACGAGCAGTACTTC. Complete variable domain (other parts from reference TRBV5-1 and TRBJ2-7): KAGVTQTPRYLIKTRGQQVTLSCSPISGHRSVSWYQQTPGQGLQFLFEYFSETQRNKGNFPGRFSGRQFSNSRSEMNVSTLELGDSALYLCASSLLRESTYEQYFGPGTRLTVT.

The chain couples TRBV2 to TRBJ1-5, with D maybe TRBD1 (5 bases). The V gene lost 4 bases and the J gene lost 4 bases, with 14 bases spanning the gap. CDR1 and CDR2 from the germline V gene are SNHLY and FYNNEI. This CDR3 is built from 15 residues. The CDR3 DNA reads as TGTGCCAGCAGTGGAAGACAGAGTGGGAATCAGCCCCAGCATTTT. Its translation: CASSGRQSGNQPQHF.

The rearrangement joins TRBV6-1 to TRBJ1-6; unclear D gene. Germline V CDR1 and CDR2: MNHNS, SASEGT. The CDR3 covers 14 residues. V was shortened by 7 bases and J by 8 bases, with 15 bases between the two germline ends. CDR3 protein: CASNNIGRDSPLHF. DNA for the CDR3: TGTGCCAGCAACAACATAGGGAGAGATTCACCCCTCCACTTT.

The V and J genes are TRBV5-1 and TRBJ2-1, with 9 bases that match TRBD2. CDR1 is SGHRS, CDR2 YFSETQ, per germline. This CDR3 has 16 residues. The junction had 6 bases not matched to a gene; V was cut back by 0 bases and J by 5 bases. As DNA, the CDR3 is TGCGCCAGCAGCTTGGTTGGGCTAGCGGGGAACAATGAGCAGTTCTTC. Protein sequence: CASSLVGLAGNNEQFF.

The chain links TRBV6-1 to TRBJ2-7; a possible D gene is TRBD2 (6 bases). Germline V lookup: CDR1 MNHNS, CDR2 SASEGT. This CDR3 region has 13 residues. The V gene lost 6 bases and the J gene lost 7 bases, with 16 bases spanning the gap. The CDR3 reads CASREGLLGEQYF. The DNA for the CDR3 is TGTGCCAGCAGAGAGGGACTCCTAGGGGAGCAGTACTTC.

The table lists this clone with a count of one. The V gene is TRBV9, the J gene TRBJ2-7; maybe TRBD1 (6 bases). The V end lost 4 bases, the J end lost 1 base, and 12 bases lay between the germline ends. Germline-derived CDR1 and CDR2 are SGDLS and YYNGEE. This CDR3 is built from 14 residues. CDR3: CASSTTTGSYEQYF. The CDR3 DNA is TGTGCCAGCAGCACGACGACAGGTTCCTACGAGCAGTACTTC.

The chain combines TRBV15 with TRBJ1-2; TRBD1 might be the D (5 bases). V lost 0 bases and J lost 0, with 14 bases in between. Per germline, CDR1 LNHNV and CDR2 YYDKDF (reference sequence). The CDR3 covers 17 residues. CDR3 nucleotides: TGTGCCACCAGCAGAGATCGGGGGTTGGGAGCTAACTATGGCTACACCTTC. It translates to CATSRDRGLGANYGYTF.

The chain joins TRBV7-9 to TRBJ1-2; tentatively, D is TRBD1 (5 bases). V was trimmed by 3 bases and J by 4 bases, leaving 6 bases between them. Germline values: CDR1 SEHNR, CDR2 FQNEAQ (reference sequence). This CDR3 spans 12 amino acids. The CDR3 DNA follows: TGTGCCAGCAGCTTGGGACTCTATGGCTACACCTTC. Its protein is CASSLGLYGYTF. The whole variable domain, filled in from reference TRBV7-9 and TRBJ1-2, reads DTGVSQNPRHKITKRGQNVTFRCDPISEHNRLYWYRQTLGQGPEFLTYFQNEAQLEKSRLLSDRFSAERPKGSFSTLEIQRTEQGDSAMYLCASSLGLYGYTFGSGTRLTVV.

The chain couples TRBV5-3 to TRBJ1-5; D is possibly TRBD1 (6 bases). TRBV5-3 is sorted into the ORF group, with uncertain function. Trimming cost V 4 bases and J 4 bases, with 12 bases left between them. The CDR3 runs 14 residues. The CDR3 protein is CARSRGQLNQPQHF. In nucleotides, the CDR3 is TGTGCCAGAAGCCGCGGACAGCTGAATCAGCCCCAGCATTTT.

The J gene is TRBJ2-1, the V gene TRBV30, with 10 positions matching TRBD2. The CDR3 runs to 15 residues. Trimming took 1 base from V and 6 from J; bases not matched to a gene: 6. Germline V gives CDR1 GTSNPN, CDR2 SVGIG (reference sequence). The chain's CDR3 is CAWSADSSGGNEQFF. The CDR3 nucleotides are TGTGCCTGGAGTGCCGACTCTAGCGGGGGCAATGAGCAGTTCTTC.

CDR3 loop: CASSYIWGEGGASYEQYF. Written as DNA, the CDR3 is TGTGCCAGCAGCTATATATGGGGTGAAGGGGGGGCCTCCTACGAGCAGTACTTC. J is TRBJ2-7 and V is TRBV4-2, with D perhaps matching TRBD2 (7 bases). The V gene's germline CDR1 is LGHNA and CDR2 YNFKEQ. The CDR3 runs 18 residues. V was clipped by 5 bases and J by 0 bases, with 23 bases between them.

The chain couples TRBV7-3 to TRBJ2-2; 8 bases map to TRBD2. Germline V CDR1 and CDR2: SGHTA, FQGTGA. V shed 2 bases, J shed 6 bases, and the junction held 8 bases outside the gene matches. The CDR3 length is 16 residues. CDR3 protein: CASSLGAPRGAGELFF. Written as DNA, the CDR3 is TGTGCCAGCAGCTTAGGCGCCCCGCGGGGGGCCGGGGAGCTGTTTTTT.

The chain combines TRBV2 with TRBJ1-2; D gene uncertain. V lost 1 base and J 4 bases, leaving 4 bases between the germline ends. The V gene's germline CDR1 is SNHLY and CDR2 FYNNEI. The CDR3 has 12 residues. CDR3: CASSEGGYGYTF. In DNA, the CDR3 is TGTGCCAGCAGTGAAGGAGGCTATGGCTACACCTTC.

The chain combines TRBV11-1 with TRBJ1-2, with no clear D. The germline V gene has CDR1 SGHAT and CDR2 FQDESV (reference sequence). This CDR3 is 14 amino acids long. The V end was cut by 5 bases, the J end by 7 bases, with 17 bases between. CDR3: CASSAGWRGGGYTF. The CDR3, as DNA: TGTGCCAGCAGCGCGGGCTGGCGGGGAGGTGGCTACACCTTC. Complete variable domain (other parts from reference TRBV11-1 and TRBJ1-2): EAEVAQSPRYKITEKSQAVAFWCDPISGHATLYWYRQILGQGPELLVQFQDESVVDDSQLPKDRFSAERLKGVDSTLKIQPAELGDSAMYLCASSAGWRGGGYTFGSGTRLTVV.

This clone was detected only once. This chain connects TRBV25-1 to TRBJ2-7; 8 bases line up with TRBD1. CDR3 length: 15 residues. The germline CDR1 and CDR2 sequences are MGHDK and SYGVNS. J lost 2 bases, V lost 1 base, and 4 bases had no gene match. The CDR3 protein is CASSEWGQAAYEQYF. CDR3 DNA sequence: TGTGCCAGCAGTGAATGGGGACAGGCCGCCTACGAGCAGTACTTC.

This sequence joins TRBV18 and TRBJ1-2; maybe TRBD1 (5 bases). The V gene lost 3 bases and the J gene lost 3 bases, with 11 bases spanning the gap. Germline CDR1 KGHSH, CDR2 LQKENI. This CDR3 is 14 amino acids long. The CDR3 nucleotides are TGTGCCAGCTCACCTCAGGGTGAGGACTATGGCTACACCTTC. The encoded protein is CASSPQGEDYGYTF.

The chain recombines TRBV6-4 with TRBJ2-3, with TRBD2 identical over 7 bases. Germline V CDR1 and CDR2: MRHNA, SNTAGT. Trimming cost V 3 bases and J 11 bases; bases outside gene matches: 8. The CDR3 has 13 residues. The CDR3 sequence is CASSEAPAGRQYF. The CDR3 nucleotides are TGTGCCAGCAGTGAAGCCCCAGCGGGGAGGCAGTATTTT.

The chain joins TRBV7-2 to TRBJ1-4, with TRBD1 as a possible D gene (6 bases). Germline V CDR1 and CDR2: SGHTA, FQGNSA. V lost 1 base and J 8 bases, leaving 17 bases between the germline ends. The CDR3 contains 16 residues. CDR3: CASSLGPGGEEEKLFF. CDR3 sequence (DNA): TGTGCCAGCAGCTTAGGTCCGGGGGGCGAGGAAGAAAAACTGTTTTTT.